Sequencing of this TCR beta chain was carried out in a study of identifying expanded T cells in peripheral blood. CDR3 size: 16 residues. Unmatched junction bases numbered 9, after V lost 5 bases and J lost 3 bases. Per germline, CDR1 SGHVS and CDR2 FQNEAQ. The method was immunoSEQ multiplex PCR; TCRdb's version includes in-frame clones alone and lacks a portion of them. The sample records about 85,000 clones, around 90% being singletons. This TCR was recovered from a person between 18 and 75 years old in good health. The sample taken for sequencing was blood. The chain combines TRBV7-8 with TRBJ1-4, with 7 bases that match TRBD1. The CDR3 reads CASSLSATGSNEKLFF. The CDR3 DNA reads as TGTGCCAGCAGCCTCTCTGCGACAGGGTCTAATGAAAAACTGTTTTTT.